This TCR beta chain was identified in a study of blood T cell repertoires in COVID-19. TCRdb's copy holds only in-frame clones and misses some; the assay was immunoSEQ multiplex PCR. The top ten hold roughly 7.6% of the sample, which has 100,000 to 150,000 clones, over 75% seen once. Sequenced material: peripheral blood. This TCR was sampled from a middle-aged man with acute or convalescent COVID-19.

CDR3 bases: TGCAGCGCGACGGGACTAGCGGTCTACGAGCAGTACTTC. It is translated as CSATGLAVYEQYF. The rearrangement uses TRBV29-1 and TRBJ2-7, with 11 bases that match TRBD2. CDR3 size: 13 residues. The junction had 5 bases not matched to a gene; V was cut back by 7 bases and J by 3 bases. From germline, CDR1 is SQVTM and CDR2 ANQGSEA.